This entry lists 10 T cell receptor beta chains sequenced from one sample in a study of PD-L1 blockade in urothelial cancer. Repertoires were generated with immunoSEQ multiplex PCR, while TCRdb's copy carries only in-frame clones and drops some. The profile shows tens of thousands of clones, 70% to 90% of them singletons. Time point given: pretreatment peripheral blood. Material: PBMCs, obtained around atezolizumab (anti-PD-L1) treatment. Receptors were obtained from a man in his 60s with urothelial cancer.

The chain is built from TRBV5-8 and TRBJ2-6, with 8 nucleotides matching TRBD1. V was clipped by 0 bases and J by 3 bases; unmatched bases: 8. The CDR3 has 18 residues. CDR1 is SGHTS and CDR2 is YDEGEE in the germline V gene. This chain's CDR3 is CASSLGAVRGRGANVLTF. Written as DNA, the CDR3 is TGTGCCAGCAGCTTGGGGGCTGTCAGGGGGCGTGGGGCCAACGTCCTGACTTTC.

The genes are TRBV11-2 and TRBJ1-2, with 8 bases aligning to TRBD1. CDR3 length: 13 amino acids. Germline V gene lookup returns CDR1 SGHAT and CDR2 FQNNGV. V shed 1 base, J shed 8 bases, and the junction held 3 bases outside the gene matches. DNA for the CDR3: TGTGCCAGCAGCTTAGGGACAGGGCTCGGCTACACCTTC. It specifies CASSLGTGLGYTF.

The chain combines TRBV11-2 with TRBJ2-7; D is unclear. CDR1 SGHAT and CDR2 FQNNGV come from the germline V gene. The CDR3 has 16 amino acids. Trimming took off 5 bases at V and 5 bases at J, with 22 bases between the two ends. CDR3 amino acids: CASSPREHRVGDEQYF. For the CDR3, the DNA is TGTGCCAGCAGCCCCCGCGAACACCGGGTCGGAGACGAGCAGTACTTC.

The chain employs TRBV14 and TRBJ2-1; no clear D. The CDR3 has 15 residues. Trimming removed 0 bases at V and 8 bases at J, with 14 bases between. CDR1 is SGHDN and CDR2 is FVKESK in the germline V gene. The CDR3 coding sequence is TGTGCCAGCAGCCAAGATCGTGGTCCCCAGGATGAGCAGTTCTTC. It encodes CASSQDRGPQDEQFF.

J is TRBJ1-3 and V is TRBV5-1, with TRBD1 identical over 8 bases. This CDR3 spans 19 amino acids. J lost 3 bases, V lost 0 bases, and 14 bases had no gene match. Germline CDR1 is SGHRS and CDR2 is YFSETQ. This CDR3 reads CASSLVASPGQGYGNTIYF. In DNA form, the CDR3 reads TGCGCCAGCAGCTTGGTCGCTTCTCCTGGACAGGGATATGGAAACACCATATATTTT. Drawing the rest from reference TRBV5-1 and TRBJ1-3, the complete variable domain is KAGVTQTPRYLIKTRGQQVTLSCSPISGHRSVSWYQQTPGQGLQFLFEYFSETQRNKGNFPGRFSGRQFSNSRSEMNVSTLELGDSALYLCASSLVASPGQGYGNTIYFGEGSWLTVV.

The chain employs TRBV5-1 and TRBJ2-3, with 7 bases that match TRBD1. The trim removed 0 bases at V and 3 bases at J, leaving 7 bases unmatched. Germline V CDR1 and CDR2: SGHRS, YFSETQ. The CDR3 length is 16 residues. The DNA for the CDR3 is TGCGCCAGCAGCTTGGAAAACAGGGGTAGGACAGATACGCAGTATTTT. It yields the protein CASSLENRGRTDTQYF.

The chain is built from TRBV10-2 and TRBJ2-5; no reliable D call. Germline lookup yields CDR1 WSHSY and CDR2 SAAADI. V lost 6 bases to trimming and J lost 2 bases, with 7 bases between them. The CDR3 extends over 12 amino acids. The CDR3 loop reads CASRRSQETQYF. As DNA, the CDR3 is TGCGCCAGCAGAAGGAGTCAAGAGACCCAGTACTTC.

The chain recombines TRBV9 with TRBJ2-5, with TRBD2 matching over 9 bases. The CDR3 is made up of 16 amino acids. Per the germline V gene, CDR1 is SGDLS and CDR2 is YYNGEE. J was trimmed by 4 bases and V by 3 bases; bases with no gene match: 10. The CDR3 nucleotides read TGTGCCAGCAGCGCCCTTAGCGGGGGTGGGGGAGAGACCCAGTACTTC. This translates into CASSALSGGGGETQYF. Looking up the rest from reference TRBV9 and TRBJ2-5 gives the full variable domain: DSGVTQTPKHLITATGQRVTLRCSPRSGDLSVYWYQQSLDQGLQFLIQYYNGEERAKGNILERFSAQQFPDLHSELNLSSLELGDSALYFCASSALSGGGGETQYFGPGTRLLVL.

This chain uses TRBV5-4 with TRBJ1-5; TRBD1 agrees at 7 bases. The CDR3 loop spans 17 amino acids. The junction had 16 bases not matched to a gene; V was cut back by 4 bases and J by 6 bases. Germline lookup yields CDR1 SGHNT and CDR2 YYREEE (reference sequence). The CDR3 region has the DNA TGTGCCAGCAGCAGCGACAGGGCCCAAAATCGGACTCAGCCCCAGCATTTT. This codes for CASSSDRAQNRTQPQHF.

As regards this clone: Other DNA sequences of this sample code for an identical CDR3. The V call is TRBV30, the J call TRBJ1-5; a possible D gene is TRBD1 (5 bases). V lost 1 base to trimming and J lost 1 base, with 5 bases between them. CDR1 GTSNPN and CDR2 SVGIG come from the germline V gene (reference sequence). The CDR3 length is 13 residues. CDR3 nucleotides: TGTGCCTGGAGTGGACAGAGCAATCAGCCCCAGCATTTT. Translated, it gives CAWSGQSNQPQHF.